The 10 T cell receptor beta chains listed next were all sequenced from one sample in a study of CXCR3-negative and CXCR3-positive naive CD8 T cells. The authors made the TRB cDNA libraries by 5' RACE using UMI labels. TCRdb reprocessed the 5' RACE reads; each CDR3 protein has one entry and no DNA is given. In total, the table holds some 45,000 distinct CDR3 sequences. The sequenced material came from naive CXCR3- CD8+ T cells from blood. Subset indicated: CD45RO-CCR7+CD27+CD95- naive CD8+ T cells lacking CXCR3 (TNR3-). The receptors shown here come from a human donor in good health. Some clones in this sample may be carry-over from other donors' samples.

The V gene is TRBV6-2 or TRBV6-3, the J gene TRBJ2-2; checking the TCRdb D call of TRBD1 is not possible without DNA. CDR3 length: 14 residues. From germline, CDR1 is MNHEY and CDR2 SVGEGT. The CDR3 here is CASSLGTHTGELFF.

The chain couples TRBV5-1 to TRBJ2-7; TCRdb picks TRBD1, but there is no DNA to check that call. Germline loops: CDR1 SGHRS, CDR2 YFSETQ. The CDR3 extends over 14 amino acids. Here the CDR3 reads CASGDGTADYEQYF.

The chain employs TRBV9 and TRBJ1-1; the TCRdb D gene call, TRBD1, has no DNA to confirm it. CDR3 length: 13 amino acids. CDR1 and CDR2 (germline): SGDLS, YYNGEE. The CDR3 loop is CASSPQGRPEAFF. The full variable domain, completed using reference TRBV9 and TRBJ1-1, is DSGVTQTPKHLITATGQRVTLRCSPRSGDLSVYWYQQSLDQGLQFLIQYYNGEERAKGNILERFSAQQFPDLHSELNLSSLELGDSALYFCASSPQGRPEAFFGQGTRLTVV.

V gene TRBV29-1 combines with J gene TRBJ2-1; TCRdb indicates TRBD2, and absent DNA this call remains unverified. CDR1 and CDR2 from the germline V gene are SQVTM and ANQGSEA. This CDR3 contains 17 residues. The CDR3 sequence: CSVGLAGGTSSYNEQFF.

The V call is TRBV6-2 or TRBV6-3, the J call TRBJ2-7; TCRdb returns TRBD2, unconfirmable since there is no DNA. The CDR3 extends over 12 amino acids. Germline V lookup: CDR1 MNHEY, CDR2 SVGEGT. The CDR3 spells CASMGPTYEQYF.

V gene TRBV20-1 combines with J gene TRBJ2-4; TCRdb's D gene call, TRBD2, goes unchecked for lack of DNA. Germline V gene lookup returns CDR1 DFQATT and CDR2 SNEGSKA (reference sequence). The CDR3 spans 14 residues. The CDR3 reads CSAREGSSGPIQYF.

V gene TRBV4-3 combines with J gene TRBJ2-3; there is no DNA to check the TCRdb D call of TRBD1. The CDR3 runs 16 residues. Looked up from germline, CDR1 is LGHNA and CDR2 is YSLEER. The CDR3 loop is CASSQDNRESTDTQYF.

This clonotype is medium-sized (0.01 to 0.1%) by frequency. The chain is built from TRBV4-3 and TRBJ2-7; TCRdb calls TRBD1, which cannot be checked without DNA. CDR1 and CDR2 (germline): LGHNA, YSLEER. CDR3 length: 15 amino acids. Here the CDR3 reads CASSQSPRTDYEQYF.

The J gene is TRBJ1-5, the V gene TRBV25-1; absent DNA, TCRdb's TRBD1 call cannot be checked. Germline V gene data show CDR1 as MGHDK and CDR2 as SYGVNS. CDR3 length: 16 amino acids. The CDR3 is CASSESAGAVNQPQHF.

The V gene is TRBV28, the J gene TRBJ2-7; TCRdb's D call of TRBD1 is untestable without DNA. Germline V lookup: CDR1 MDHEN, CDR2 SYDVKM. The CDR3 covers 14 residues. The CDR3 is CASSHRGGYYEQYF.